This T cell receptor beta chain is drawn from a study of T cells in Graves' hyperthyroidism and ophthalmopathy. Using RNA transcripts as the source, TCR beta CDR3 regions were amplified. Carried out on the TCR CDR3, a first-round RT-PCR used the HTBI primer set. Each CDR3 protein gets one entry after TCRdb re-called the multiplex PCR reads with MiXCR. The repertoire holds nearly 750,000 distinct CDR3 sequences, with around 40% as singletons. V lost 7 bases and J lost 1, with 8 bases in between. Germline V lookup: CDR1 LNHDA, CDR2 SQIVND (reference sequence). The CDR3 is 14 residues long. This clonotype was detected ten times or more.

This sequence originates from a woman between 35 and 50 years old with Graves' hyperthyroidism. V and J are TRBV19 and TRBJ2-6; D is undetermined. Sequenced input: blood. CDR3 region: CASTMFSGANVLTF. The CDR3 nucleotides read TGTGCCAGTACCATGTTTTCTGGGGCCAACGTCCTGACTTTC.